This TCR beta chain was recovered during a study of EBV T-cell therapy then PD-1 blockade in nasopharyngeal carcinoma. Treatment in this sample: AdE1-LMPpoly-expanded autologous EBV-specific T-cell therapy followed by anti-PD-1 nivolumab. The germline CDR1 and CDR2 sequences are MDHEN and SYDVKM. After removal of 4 bases from V and 6 bases from J, the junction contained 6 bases not matched to a gene. The CDR3 runs to 15 residues. TCRdb keeps only in-frame clones here, not all; method: immunoSEQ multiplex PCR. This repertoire shows about 14,000 clones, approximately 81% found once; its top ten account for less than 35%. As for this clone: Its antigen is as yet unknown.

The input for sequencing was CD8+ T cells from blood, taken around day 96 from a patient whose treatment included autologous EBV-specific T cells and nivolumab. The V gene is TRBV28, the J gene TRBJ2-1; 10 nucleotides align to TRBD1. This TCR was recovered from a man in his forties with nasopharyngeal carcinoma. CDR3 bases: TGTGCCAGCAGTTCGTTAGACAGGGGGCCCAATGAGCAGTTCTTC. Translation: CASSSLDRGPNEQFF.